A selection of T cell receptor beta chains follows, all from one sample in a study of blood T cell repertoires in COVID-19. Data came from immunoSEQ multiplex PCR; TCRdb stores just in-frame clones and leaves some out. The sample yields a few hundred thousand clones, roughly 90% seen once. Sequencing input: peripheral blood. The receptors originated from a woman aged 25 to 39 with COVID-19, enrolled during active disease. Both conserved end residues are part of each CDR3. The D gene is left open where the match is weak.

>TRBV20-1|NA
CSASQYNEQFF
>TRBV7-6|TRBD2
CASSLAAGGTDTQYF
>TRBV7-2|NA
CASSRDIYNSPLHF
>TRBV4-2|TRBD1
CASSQDRRDRPSNYGYTF
>TRBV19|NA
CASSIEVGWETQYF
>TRBV11-2|NA
CASSLRGVADTQYF
>TRBV4-3|TRBD1
CASSPETRTGDEAFF
>TRBV19|TRBD2
CASSIGGGGQETQYF
>TRBV24-1|NA
CATSDFNGGREETQYF
>TRBV7-9|NA
CASSPQSHGTGELFF
>TRBV7-9|TRBD2
CASSTSGYTDTQYF
>TRBV19|NA
CASSPSPGLNTGELFF
>TRBV5-1|TRBD2
CASSLEVAGGQTDTQYF
>TRBV6-4|NA
CASSDSGGEQFF
>TRBV7-2|TRBD2
CASSLLPSGALGTGELFF
>TRBV28|TRBD1
CASRPIWDSLHEKLFF
>TRBV19|TRBD1
CASRKNRGGGNYGYTF
>TRBV4-2|TRBD1
CASSTTQGVETEAFF
>TRBV7-9|TRBD1
CASSKPTGSGTEAFF
>TRBV4-3|TRBD2
CASSPGTSGGYTDTQYF
>TRBV18|TRBD2
CASSPIAGLPYNEQFF
>TRBV19|NA
CASTDTFGRVYEKLFF
>TRBV6-6|NA
CASSLGQITDTQYF
>TRBV11-3|NA
CASSLSRGTGELFF
>TRBV7-2|TRBD2
CASSLVGGGVYNEQFF
>TRBV5-1|TRBD1
CASQMTGGAGNTIYF
>TRBV5-1|TRBD1
CASSPQGAVNYGYTF
>TRBV2|TRBD1
CASNKGQGNPQQYF
>TRBV27|TRBD1
CASSSTGGENTIYF
>TRBV3-1/TRBV3-2|NA
CASSQVGLERYF
>TRBV11-2|TRBD2
CASSFFPGGMETQYF
>TRBV10-3|NA
CAISESNRNTEAFF
>TRBV24-1|NA
CATSDSADFYNEQFF
>TRBV7-2|NA
CASSLTGFTDTQYF